This T cell receptor beta chain was obtained from a study of Ad26.COV2.S vaccination and SARS-CoV-2 variants. In the study overall: The COV1001 Ad26.COV2.S trial arm included the donor. Into the muscle, Ad26.COV2.S was dosed once or twice, 56 days apart.

With regard to this clone: Its antigen remains unidentified.

Produced via immunoSEQ multiplex PCR; TCRdb's table is partial and in-frame only. The sample lists about 680,000 clones; roughly nine tenths were seen once. Overall study findings and caveats: The study found similar non-spike TCR breadth in vaccine and placebo recipients.

Specified treatment: around 19 received Ad26.COV2.S at low or high dose, single or two shots; roughly five received placebo; per-sample allocation not given. Day 63 following the first vaccine or placebo injection was when the samples were taken. V was trimmed by 2 bases and J by 2 bases, leaving 7 bases between them. In germline, CDR1 is MNHEY, CDR2 SVGEGT. This CDR3 region has 14 residues. The sequencing here drew on peripheral blood, taken in a trial of Ad26.COV2.S vaccine versus placebo. This rearrangement joins TRBV6-2 or TRBV6-3 to TRBJ1-3; no definite D call. This receptor was identified in a person aged 18-65 years who received the Ad26.COV2.S COVID-19 vaccine or a placebo. The CDR3 loop reads CASSYRATGNTIYF. CDR3 coding DNA: TGTGCCAGCAGTTACCGAGCGACTGGAAACACCATATATTTT.